These T cell receptor beta chains were read from a single sample in a study of cytomegalovirus exposure and HLA in healthy donors. Assay used: immunoSEQ multiplex PCR; TCRdb lists only in-frame clones, some missing. Counted here are 150,000 to 200,000 clones, roughly 79% occurring once; the ten biggest clones make up 1%. The sample was PBMCs. The receptors come from a woman aged 35 to 49 in good health and CMV-seronegative. Each CDR3 is given with its conserved first and last residue. Fields, in order: CDR3 protein, CDR3 DNA, V gene, D gene, clone size, J gene. A D gene is named only where the DNA matches it firmly. Clone size is given for some rows only: seen once, a few or many times, or a class if the clone is expanded.

CDR3aa: CASSYGLAEGTQYF
CDR3nt: TGTGCCAGCAGTTATGGGCTAGCGGAGGGTACGCAGTATTTT
v_gene: TRBV6-5
d_gene: TRBD2
abundance: .
j_gene: TRBJ2-3

CDR3aa: CAWIRNDGYTF
CDR3nt: TGTGCCTGGATCAGGAATGACGGCTACACCTTC
v_gene: TRBV30
d_gene: .
abundance: .
j_gene: TRBJ1-2

CDR3aa: CSVGEGQGPMNTEAFF
CDR3nt: TGCAGCGTTGGGGAAGGGCAGGGTCCCATGAACACTGAAGCTTTCTTT
v_gene: TRBV29-1
d_gene: .
abundance: .
j_gene: TRBJ1-1

CDR3aa: CATKHLVRGGDEQFF
CDR3nt: TGTGCCACCAAGCACCTCGTTCGGGGGGGCGATGAGCAGTTCTTC
v_gene: TRBV5-8
d_gene: TRBD2
abundance: few
j_gene: TRBJ2-1

CDR3aa: CASTLQNEAFF
CDR3nt: TGTGCCAGCACCCTACAGAATGAAGCTTTCTTT
v_gene: TRBV11-3
d_gene: .
abundance: .
j_gene: TRBJ1-1

CDR3aa: CASSSVAGGPADTQYF
CDR3nt: TGTGCCAGCAGCTCCGTAGCGGGAGGGCCGGCAGATACGCAGTATTTT
v_gene: TRBV7-9
d_gene: TRBD2
abundance: .
j_gene: TRBJ2-3

CDR3aa: CASSPLQDMNTEAFF
CDR3nt: TGTGCCAGCAGCCCTTTACAGGACATGAACACTGAAGCTTTCTTT
v_gene: TRBV4-2
d_gene: .
abundance: .
j_gene: TRBJ1-1

CDR3aa: CASSLLREKNTEAFF
CDR3nt: TGTGCCAGCAGCTTGTTGAGGGAGAAGAACACTGAAGCTTTCTTT
v_gene: TRBV5-4
d_gene: .
abundance: .
j_gene: TRBJ1-1

CDR3aa: CASSFGTGLLVEYF
CDR3nt: TGTGCCAGCAGCTTCGGGACAGGCCTGCTTGTCGAGTACTTC
v_gene: TRBV5-6
d_gene: TRBD1
abundance: .
j_gene: TRBJ2-7

CDR3aa: CASSRTGGPYEQYF
CDR3nt: TGTGCCAGCAGCAGGACAGGGGGTCCCTACGAGCAGTACTTC
v_gene: TRBV7-2
d_gene: TRBD1
abundance: .
j_gene: TRBJ2-7

CDR3aa: CASSLDGGHYGYTF
CDR3nt: TGTGCCAGCAGCTTAGATGGGGGCCACTATGGCTACACCTTC
v_gene: TRBV11-2
d_gene: .
abundance: .
j_gene: TRBJ1-2

CDR3aa: CASRLAVQETQYF
CDR3nt: TGTGCCAGCAGACTAGCGGTTCAAGAGACCCAGTACTTC
v_gene: TRBV2
d_gene: TRBD2
abundance: once
j_gene: TRBJ2-5

CDR3aa: CSVVPLRGYEQYF
CDR3nt: TGCAGCGTTGTCCCTTTAAGGGGCTACGAGCAGTACTTC
v_gene: TRBV29-1
d_gene: .
abundance: once
j_gene: TRBJ2-7

CDR3aa: CASIPPSGKVYEQYF
CDR3nt: TGTGCCTCCATCCCCCCTAGCGGGAAGGTGTACGAGCAGTACTTC
v_gene: TRBV28
d_gene: TRBD2
abundance: .
j_gene: TRBJ2-7

CDR3aa: CASASGGTQETQYF
CDR3nt: TGTGCCAGCGCTTCAGGAGGGACCCAAGAGACCCAGTACTTC
v_gene: TRBV7-9
d_gene: .
abundance: .
j_gene: TRBJ2-5

CDR3aa: CASSLGATNEKLFF
CDR3nt: TGTGCCAGCAGCTTAGGAGCAACTAATGAAAAACTGTTTTTT
v_gene: TRBV7-9
d_gene: .
abundance: .
j_gene: TRBJ1-4

CDR3aa: CASSRTDPNTGELFF
CDR3nt: TGTGCCAGCAGTCGGACAGATCCGAACACCGGGGAGCTGTTTTTT
v_gene: TRBV25-1
d_gene: .
abundance: .
j_gene: TRBJ2-2

CDR3aa: CASSLASGSPFEEQFF
CDR3nt: TGTGCCAGCAGCCTAGCTAGCGGGAGCCCTTTCGAGGAGCAGTTCTTC
v_gene: TRBV11-3
d_gene: TRBD2
abundance: .
j_gene: TRBJ2-1

CDR3aa: CASSLTGNEQFF
CDR3nt: TGTGCCAGCAGCTTGACAGGGAATGAGCAGTTCTTC
v_gene: TRBV7-2
d_gene: TRBD1
abundance: .
j_gene: TRBJ2-1

CDR3aa: CSVEPPGGEQYF
CDR3nt: TGCAGCGTTGAACCCCCGGGAGGAGAGCAGTACTTC
v_gene: TRBV29-1
d_gene: TRBD2
abundance: .
j_gene: TRBJ2-7

CDR3aa: CASSMTSGSSYNEQFF
CDR3nt: TGTGCCAGCAGCATGACTAGCGGTAGCTCCTACAATGAGCAGTTCTTC
v_gene: TRBV11-3
d_gene: TRBD2
abundance: few
j_gene: TRBJ2-1

CDR3aa: CASSQVTGLAAEQFF
CDR3nt: TGTGCCAGCAGCCAAGTAACGGGACTAGCGGCCGAGCAGTTCTTC
v_gene: TRBV14
d_gene: TRBD2
abundance: .
j_gene: TRBJ2-1

CDR3aa: CASRQQGGTQYF
CDR3nt: TGTGCCAGCAGACAACAGGGGGGTACGCAGTATTTT
v_gene: TRBV13
d_gene: TRBD1
abundance: .
j_gene: TRBJ2-3